Each of the 5 T cell receptor beta chains below was sequenced from the same sample in a study of T cell responses to AZD1222 COVID-19 vaccine. Repertoires were generated with immunoSEQ multiplex PCR, while TCRdb's copy carries only in-frame clones and drops some. The sample includes 80,000 to 100,000 clones, 70% to 90% seen only once; the top ten take 5%. This sample comprised peripheral blood, obtained 28 days after the second AZD1222 dose. These receptors were obtained from an adult who received the AZD1222 COVID-19 vaccine.

This sequence joins TRBV9 and TRBJ1-6; 9 positions agree with TRBD1. The germline V gene has CDR1 SGDLS and CDR2 YYNGEE. Trimming at V came to 3 bases and at J to 9 bases, leaving 4 bases not matched to a gene. The CDR3 totals 14 residues. CDR3 DNA sequence: TGTGCCAGCAGCGGGGACAGGGTTGGTTCACCCCTCCACTTT. Protein: CASSGDRVGSPLHF.

The chain carries TRBV5-5 and TRBJ2-5, with D possibly being TRBD1 or TRBD2 (6 bases each). Trimming removed 3 bases at V and 3 bases at J, with 15 bases between. The CDR3 is made up of 15 amino acids. Looked up from germline, CDR1 is SGHKS and CDR2 is YYEKEE (reference sequence). The CDR3 is CASSSLPGAKETQYF. CDR3 coding DNA: TGTGCCAGCAGCTCCCTCCCGGGGGCAAAAGAGACCCAGTACTTC.

The J gene is TRBJ2-7, the V gene TRBV10-3; TRBD1 aligns across 9 bases. The junction had 6 bases not matched to a gene; V was cut back by 5 bases and J by 4 bases. The CDR3 totals 14 residues. The germline V gene has CDR1 ENHRY and CDR2 SYGVKD. The chain's CDR3 is CAISTDRGGYEQYF. The CDR3 nucleotides are TGTGCCATCAGTACGGACAGGGGAGGGTACGAGCAGTACTTC.

This chain connects TRBV4-1 to TRBJ1-2, with D unresolved. The CDR3 covers 14 residues. V lost 4 bases, J lost 2 bases, and 11 bases lay in between. Germline V gene sequence: CDR1 MGHRA, CDR2 YSYEKL. CDR3 sequence reads: CASSPSKSNYGYTF. CDR3 in DNA: TGCGCCAGCAGCCCGTCAAAATCGAACTATGGCTACACCTTC.

The chain combines TRBV25-1 with TRBJ1-4; TRBD1 agrees at 7 bases. The junction had 6 bases not matched to a gene; V was cut back by 4 bases and J by 4 bases. CDR1 and CDR2 from the germline V gene are MGHDK and SYGVNS. The CDR3 spans 15 residues. The CDR3 region has the DNA TGTGCCAGCAGTGGCGGGACAGCAGTTAATGAAAAACTGTTTTTT. Protein: CASSGGTAVNEKLFF. Complete variable domain (other parts from reference TRBV25-1 and TRBJ1-4): EADIYQTPRYLVIGTGKKITLECSQTMGHDKMYWYQQDPGMELHLIHYSYGVNSTEKGDLSSESTVSRIRTEHFPLTLESARPSHTSQYLCASSGGTAVNEKLFFGSGTQLSVL.